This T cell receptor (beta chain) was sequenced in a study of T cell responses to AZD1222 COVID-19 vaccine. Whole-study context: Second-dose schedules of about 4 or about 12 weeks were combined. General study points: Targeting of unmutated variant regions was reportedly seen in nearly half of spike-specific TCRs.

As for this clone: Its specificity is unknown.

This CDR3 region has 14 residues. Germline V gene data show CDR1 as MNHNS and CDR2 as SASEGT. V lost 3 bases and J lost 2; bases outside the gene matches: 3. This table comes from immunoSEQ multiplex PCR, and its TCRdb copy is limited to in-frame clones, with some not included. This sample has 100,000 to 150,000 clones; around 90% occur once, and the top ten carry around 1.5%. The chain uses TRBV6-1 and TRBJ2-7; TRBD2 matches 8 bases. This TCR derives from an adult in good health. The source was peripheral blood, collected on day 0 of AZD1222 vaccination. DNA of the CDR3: TGTGCCAGCAGTGACGGCGGGAGGACCTACGAGCAGTACTTC. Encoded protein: CASSDGGRTYEQYF.